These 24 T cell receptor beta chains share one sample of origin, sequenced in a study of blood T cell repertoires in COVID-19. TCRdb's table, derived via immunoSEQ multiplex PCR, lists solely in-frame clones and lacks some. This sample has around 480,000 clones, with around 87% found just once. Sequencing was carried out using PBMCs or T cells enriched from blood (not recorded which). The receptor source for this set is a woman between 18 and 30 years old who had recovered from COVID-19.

The DNA of the CDR3 is TGTGCCAGCAGTTTGGTCCAGGTGCCTGAAGCTTTCTTT. It translates to CASSLVQVPEAFF. V and J are TRBV28 and TRBJ1-1; D gene ambiguous. V was trimmed by 3 bases and J by 6 bases, leaving 11 bases between them. The germline V gene encodes CDR1 MDHEN and CDR2 SYDVKM. This CDR3 is built from 13 residues.

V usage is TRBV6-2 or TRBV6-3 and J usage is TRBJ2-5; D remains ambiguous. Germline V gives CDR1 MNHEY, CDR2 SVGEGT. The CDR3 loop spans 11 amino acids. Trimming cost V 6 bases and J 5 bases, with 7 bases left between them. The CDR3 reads CASSSKETQYF. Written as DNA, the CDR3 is TGTGCCAGCAGCTCTAAGGAGACCCAGTACTTC.

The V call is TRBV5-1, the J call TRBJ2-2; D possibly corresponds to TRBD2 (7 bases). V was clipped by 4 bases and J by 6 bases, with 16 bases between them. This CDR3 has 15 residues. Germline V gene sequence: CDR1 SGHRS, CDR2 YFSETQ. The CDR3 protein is CASSDLARGPGELFF. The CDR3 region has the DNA TGCGCCAGCAGCGATTTAGCGCGGGGGCCCGGGGAGCTGTTTTTT.

The CDR3 here is CASSSAFDGFYGYTF. CDR3 nucleotide sequence: TGTGCCAGCAGCTCCGCCTTCGACGGGTTTTATGGCTACACCTTC. This chain joins TRBV7-9 and TRBJ1-2; the D is unclear. CDR1 SEHNR and CDR2 FQNEAQ come from the germline V gene (reference sequence). V gave up 4 bases and J gave up 5 bases, with 17 bases separating them. The CDR3 runs to 15 residues.

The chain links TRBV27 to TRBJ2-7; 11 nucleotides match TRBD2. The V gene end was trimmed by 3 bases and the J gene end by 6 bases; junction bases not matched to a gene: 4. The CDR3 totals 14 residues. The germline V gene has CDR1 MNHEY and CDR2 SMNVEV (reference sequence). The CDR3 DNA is TGTGCCAGCAGTTTCTCCGGGACTAGCGGCGAGCAGTACTTC. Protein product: CASSFSGTSGEQYF.

The CDR3 coding sequence is TGTGCCAGCAGGAGCCTAGCGGGGGGAATGGCGACCCAGTACTTC. Protein: CASRSLAGGMATQYF. V gene TRBV2 combines with J gene TRBJ2-5; TRBD2 agrees at 11 bases. The trim removed 6 bases at V and 7 bases at J, leaving 10 bases unmatched. The V gene's germline CDR1 is SNHLY and CDR2 FYNNEI. The CDR3 is made up of 15 amino acids. The complete variable domain, with remaining parts taken from reference TRBV2 and TRBJ2-5, reads EPEVTQTPSHQVTQMGQEVILRCVPISNHLYFYWYRQILGQKVEFLVSFYNNEISEKSEIFDDQFSVERPDGSNFTLKIRSTKLEDSAMYFCASRSLAGGMATQYFGPGTRLLVL.

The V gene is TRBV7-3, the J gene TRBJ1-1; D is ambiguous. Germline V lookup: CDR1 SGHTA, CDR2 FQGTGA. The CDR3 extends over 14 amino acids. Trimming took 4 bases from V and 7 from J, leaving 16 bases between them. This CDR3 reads CASSSQPNSNEAFF. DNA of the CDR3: TGTGCCAGCAGCTCACAACCTAACAGCAATGAAGCTTTCTTT.

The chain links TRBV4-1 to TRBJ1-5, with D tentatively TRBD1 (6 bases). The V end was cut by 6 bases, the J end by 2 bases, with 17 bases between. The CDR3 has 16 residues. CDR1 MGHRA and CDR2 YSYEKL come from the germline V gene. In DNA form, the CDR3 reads TGCGCCAGCAGAGATACAGGGAAGGGGGGCAATCAGCCCCAGCATTTT. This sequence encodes CASRDTGKGGNQPQHF.

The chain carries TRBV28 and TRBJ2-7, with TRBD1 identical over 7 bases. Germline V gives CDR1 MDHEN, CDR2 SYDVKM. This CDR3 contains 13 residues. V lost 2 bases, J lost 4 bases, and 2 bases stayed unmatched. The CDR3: CASSLQQGYEQYF. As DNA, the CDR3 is TGTGCCAGCAGTTTACAACAGGGGTACGAGCAGTACTTC.

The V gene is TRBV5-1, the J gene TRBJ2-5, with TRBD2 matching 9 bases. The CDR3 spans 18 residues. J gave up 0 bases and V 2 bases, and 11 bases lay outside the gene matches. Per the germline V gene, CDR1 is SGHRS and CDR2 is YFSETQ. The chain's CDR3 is CASSFAGLAPLYQETQYF. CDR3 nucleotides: TGCGCCAGCAGCTTTGCGGGACTAGCCCCTTTGTACCAAGAGACCCAGTACTTC.

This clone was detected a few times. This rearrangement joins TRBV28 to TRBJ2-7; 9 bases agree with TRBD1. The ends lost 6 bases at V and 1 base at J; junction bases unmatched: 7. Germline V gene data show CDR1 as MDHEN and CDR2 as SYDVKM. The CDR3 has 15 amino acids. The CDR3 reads CASSLDRGISYEQYF. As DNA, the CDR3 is TGTGCCAGCAGCCTCGACAGGGGGATATCCTACGAGCAGTACTTC.

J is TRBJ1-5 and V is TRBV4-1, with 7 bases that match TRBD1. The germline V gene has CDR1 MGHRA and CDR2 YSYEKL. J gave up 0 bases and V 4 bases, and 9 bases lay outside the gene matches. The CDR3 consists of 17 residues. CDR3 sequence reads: CASSPRQGSVSNQPQHF. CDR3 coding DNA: TGCGCCAGCAGCCCCCGACAGGGATCGGTTAGCAATCAGCCCCAGCATTTT.

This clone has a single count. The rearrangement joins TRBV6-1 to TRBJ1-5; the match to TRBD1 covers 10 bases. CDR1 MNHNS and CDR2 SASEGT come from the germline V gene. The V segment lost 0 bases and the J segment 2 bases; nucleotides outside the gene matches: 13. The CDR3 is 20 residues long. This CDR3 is CASSEASILFGTGGNQPQHF. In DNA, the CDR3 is TGTGCCAGCAGTGAAGCCTCGATTTTATTCGGGACAGGGGGCAATCAGCCCCAGCATTTT.

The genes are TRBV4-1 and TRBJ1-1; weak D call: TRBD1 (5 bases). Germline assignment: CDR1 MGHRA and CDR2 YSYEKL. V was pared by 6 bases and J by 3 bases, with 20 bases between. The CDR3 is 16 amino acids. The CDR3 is CASRVRAGRPDTEAFF. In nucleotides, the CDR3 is TGCGCCAGCAGGGTACGGGCAGGGCGACCGGACACTGAAGCTTTCTTT.

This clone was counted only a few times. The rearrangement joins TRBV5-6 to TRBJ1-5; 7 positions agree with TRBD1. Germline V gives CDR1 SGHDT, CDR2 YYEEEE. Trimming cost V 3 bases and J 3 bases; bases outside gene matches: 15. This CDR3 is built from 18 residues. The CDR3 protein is CASSSSGQQYRDNQPQHF. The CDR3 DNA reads TGTGCCAGCAGCTCGTCGGGACAGCAATACAGAGACAATCAGCCCCAGCATTTT.

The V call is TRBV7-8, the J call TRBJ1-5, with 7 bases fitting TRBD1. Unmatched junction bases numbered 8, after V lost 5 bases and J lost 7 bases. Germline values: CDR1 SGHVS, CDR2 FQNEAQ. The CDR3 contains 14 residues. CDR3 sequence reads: CASSLRQGRQPQHF. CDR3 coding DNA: TGTGCCAGCAGCCTCCGACAGGGTAGGCAGCCCCAGCATTTT.

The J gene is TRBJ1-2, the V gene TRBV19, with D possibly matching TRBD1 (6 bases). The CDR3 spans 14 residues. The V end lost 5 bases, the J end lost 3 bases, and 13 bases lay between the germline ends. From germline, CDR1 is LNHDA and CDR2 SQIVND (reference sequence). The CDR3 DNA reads TGTGCCAGTAGTCCGGACAGAGAATACTATGGCTACACCTTC. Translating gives CASSPDREYYGYTF.

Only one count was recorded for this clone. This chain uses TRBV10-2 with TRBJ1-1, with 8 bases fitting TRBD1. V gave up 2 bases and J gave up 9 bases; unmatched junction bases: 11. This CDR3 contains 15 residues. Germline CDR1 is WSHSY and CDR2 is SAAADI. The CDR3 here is CASSEPPGTGNKAFF. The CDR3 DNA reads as TGCGCCAGCAGTGAGCCTCCCGGGACAGGTAATAAAGCTTTCTTT.

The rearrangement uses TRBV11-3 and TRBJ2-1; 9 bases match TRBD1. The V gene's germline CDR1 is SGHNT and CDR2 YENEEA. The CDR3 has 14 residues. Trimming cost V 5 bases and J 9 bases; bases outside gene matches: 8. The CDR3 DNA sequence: TGTGCCAGCAGCACATACAGGGGGCAGGGTGAGCAGTTCTTC. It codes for CASSTYRGQGEQFF. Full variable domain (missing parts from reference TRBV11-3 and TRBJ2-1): EAGVVQSPRYKIIEKKQPVAFWCNPISGHNTLYWYLQNLGQGPELLIRYENEEAVDDSQLPKDRFSAERLKGVDSTLKIQPAELGDSAVYLCASSTYRGQGEQFFGPGTRLTVL.

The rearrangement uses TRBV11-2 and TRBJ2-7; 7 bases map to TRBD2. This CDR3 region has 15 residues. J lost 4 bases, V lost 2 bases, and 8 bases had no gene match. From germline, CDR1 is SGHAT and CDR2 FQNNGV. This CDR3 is CASSLFAGDAYEQYF. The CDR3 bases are TGTGCCAGCAGCTTATTTGCGGGGGATGCGTACGAGCAGTACTTC.

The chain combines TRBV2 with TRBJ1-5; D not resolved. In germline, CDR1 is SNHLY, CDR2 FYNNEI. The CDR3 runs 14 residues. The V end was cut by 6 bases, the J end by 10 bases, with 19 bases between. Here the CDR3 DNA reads TGTGCCAGCAGAGCTGACGGACTCCAAGATCCCCAGCATTTT. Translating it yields CASRADGLQDPQHF.

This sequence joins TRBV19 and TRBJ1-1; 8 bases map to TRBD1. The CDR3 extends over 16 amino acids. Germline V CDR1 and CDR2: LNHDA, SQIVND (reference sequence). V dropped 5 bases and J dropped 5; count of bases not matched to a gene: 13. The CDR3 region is CASSPGQANSRTEAFF. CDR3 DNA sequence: TGTGCCAGTAGTCCGGGACAGGCCAATTCTAGGACTGAAGCTTTCTTT.

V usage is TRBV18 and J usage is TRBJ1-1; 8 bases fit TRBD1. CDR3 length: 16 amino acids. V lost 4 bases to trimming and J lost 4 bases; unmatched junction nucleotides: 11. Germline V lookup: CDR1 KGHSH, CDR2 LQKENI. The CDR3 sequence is CASSQGILTGGTEAFF. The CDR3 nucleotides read TGTGCCAGCTCACAAGGGATATTAACAGGGGGCACTGAAGCTTTCTTT.

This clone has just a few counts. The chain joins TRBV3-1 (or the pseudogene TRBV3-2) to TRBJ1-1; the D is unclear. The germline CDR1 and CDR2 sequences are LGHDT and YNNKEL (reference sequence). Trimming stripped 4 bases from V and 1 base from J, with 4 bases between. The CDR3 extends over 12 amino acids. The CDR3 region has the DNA TGTGCCAGCAGCCTGAGGAACACTGAAGCTTTCTTT. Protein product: CASSLRNTEAFF.